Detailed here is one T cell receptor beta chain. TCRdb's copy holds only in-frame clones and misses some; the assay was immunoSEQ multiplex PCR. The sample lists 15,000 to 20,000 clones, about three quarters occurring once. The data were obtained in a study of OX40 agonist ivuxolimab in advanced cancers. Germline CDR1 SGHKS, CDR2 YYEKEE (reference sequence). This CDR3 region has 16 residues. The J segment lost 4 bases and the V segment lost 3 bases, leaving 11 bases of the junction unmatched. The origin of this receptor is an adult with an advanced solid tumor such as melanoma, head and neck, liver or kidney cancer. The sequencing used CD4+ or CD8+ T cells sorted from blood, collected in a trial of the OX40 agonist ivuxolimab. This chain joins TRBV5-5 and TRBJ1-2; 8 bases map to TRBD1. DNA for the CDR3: TGTGCCAGCAGCTCGGTTGGACAGGGCCGGATCTATGGCTACACCTTC. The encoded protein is CASSSVGQGRIYGYTF.